Each of the 31 T cell receptor beta chains below was sequenced from the same sample in a study of T cell repertoires in cytomegalovirus infection. Each CDR3 protein is one row after TCRdb ran MiXCR on the reads. The table has 680,000 or so distinct CDR3 sequences, under 40% seen once. Sequencing was carried out using PBMCs. The receptors here all came from a human donor in good health (CMV status not recorded). Some clones in this sample may be carry-over from other donors' samples.

This clonotype has just one count. This chain connects TRBV6-8 to TRBJ2-3; 13 bases agree with TRBD2. Trimming took 6 bases from V and 6 from J; bases not matched to a gene: 9. Per germline, CDR1 MNHGY and CDR2 SAAAGT. The CDR3 sequence is 16 residues long. In nucleotides, the CDR3 is TGTGCCAGCAGAGATACTAGCGGGGGGGCCGCGGATACGCAGTATTTT. It yields the protein CASRDTSGGAADTQYF.

The chain combines TRBV19 with TRBJ2-7; 7 bases are a match to TRBD2. Germline loops: CDR1 LNHDA, CDR2 SQIVND (reference sequence). The CDR3 totals 16 residues. Losses at the gene ends were 3 bases for V and 2 bases for J; bases not matched to a gene: 10. DNA of the CDR3: TGTGCCAGTAGTATCCAGACACGACTAGCACCCTACGAGCAGTACTTC. Amino acids: CASSIQTRLAPYEQYF.

This chain uses TRBV7-4 with TRBJ2-1; TRBD2 aligns across 10 bases. The CDR3 spans 16 residues. The germline V gene encodes CDR1 SGHVT and CDR2 SQSDAQ. V lost 5 bases to trimming and J lost 4 bases; unmatched junction nucleotides: 8. CDR3 in DNA: TGTGCCAGCAGCCTGGTGGTGGGACTAGCGTACAATGAGCAGTTCTTC. The encoded protein is CASSLVVGLAYNEQFF.

There are a few counts of this clonotype. The CDR3 nucleotides read TGTGCCAGCAGCCGAAACACAGGGGGCGCAAACAATCAGCCCCAGCATTTT. Encoded protein: CASSRNTGGANNQPQHF. The chain employs TRBV7-8 and TRBJ1-5, with TRBD1 matching 9 bases. V was pared by 5 bases and J by 3 bases, with 11 bases of the junction left unmatched. The germline CDR1 and CDR2 sequences are SGHVS and FQNEAQ. CDR3 length equals 17 residues.

This clonotype was found a few times. The chain carries TRBV4-1 and TRBJ2-5; D is possibly TRBD1 (5 bases). This CDR3 comprises 16 residues. Germline assignment: CDR1 MGHRA and CDR2 YSYEKL. V shed 4 bases and J shed 4 bases, with 19 bases lying between them. CDR3 bases: TGCGCCAGCAGCCCTACCCCGGGCCGAAGGGGAGAGACCCAGTACTTC. Encoded protein: CASSPTPGRRGETQYF.

This clonotype was detected a few times. The rearrangement uses TRBV28 and TRBJ1-4; D uncertain. With 7 bases removed from V and 7 bases from J, the gap between germline ends came to 10 bases. CDR3 size: 12 residues. From germline, CDR1 is MDHEN and CDR2 SYDVKM. CDR3 region: CASIREGEKLFF. The CDR3 nucleotides are TGTGCCAGCATTCGGGAGGGTGAAAAACTGTTTTTT.

In this sample, this clonotype turned up a few times. The chain has TRBV14 and TRBJ2-5, with a weak D call TRBD1 (5 bases). The germline V gene has CDR1 SGHDN and CDR2 FVKESK. V shed 8 bases and J shed 5 bases, with 12 bases lying between them. The CDR3 loop spans 12 amino acids. DNA of the CDR3: TGTGCCAGCCAAAGGGGTTACGAGACCCAGTACTTC. It encodes CASQRGYETQYF.

This clonotype occurred a few times. This chain connects TRBV5-1 to TRBJ2-3, with 9 bases that match TRBD2. The CDR3 loop spans 16 amino acids. CDR1 SGHRS and CDR2 YFSETQ come from the germline V gene. J was trimmed by 4 bases and V by 1 base; bases with no gene match: 7. In DNA, the CDR3 is TGCGCCAGCAGCTTGTATGCGCGGGAGGGCCCAGATACGCAGTATTTT. Translation: CASSLYAREGPDTQYF.

V gene TRBV28 combines with J gene TRBJ1-5, with 9 nucleotides matching TRBD1. Per germline, CDR1 MDHEN and CDR2 SYDVKM. This CDR3 spans 16 amino acids. Unmatched junction bases numbered 5, after V lost 5 bases and J lost 0 bases. CDR3 nucleotide sequence: TGTGCCAGCAGTACACGGGACAGGGATAGCAATCAGCCCCAGCATTTT. Residues: CASSTRDRDSNQPQHF.

The V call is TRBV20-1, the J call TRBJ1-6; D not resolved. The germline V gene encodes CDR1 DFQATT and CDR2 SNEGSKA (reference sequence). Deletions cut 2 bases from V and 9 bases from J, with 14 bases between. CDR3 length: 14 residues. The CDR3 bases are TGCAGTGCTAGAATACCGGGCCAGCCTTCACCCCTCCACTTT. It is translated as CSARIPGQPSPLHF.

This clonotype has only a few counts. The J gene is TRBJ1-2, the V gene TRBV20-1; 7 bases align to TRBD1. The length of the CDR3 is 12 residues. J gave up 8 bases and V 5 bases, and 8 bases lay outside the gene matches. CDR1 and CDR2 from the germline V gene are DFQATT and SNEGSKA (reference sequence). CDR3 amino acids: CSAGRQGVGYTF. For the CDR3, the DNA is TGCAGTGCTGGTCGGCAGGGGGTCGGCTACACCTTC.

This chain joins TRBV2 and TRBJ2-1, with 10 bases lining up with TRBD2. The germline V gene encodes CDR1 SNHLY and CDR2 FYNNEI. CDR3 length: 17 amino acids. J lost 8 bases, V lost 8 bases, and 18 bases had no gene match. In DNA, the CDR3 is TGTGCCAGCTCAAGGAGGGCTAGCGGGAGTTCTAGGGATGAGCAGTTCTTC. Translated, it gives CASSRRASGSSRDEQFF.

The chain recombines TRBV20-1 with TRBJ1-2, with unresolved D. Germline V CDR1 and CDR2: DFQATT, SNEGSKA (reference sequence). This CDR3 has 15 residues. The V end lost 6 bases, the J end lost 3 bases, and 20 bases lay between the germline ends. The CDR3 DNA is TGCAGTGCCCCCACGGACGAGGGAGGATACTATGGCTACACCTTC. Protein sequence: CSAPTDEGGYYGYTF.

This rearrangement joins TRBV12-3 or TRBV12-4 to TRBJ1-6; a weak D match, TRBD1 (5 bases). The V end was cut by 6 bases, the J end by 11 bases, with 17 bases between. The CDR3 spans 14 residues. The CDR3 DNA follows: TGTGCCAGCAGCTTCTCAACCCCAGGGACACCCCTCCACTTT. Translated: CASSFSTPGTPLHF.

CDR3 in amino acids: CATSDSGQGYYGYTF. CDR3 DNA sequence: TGTGCCACCAGTGATTCGGGACAGGGTTACTATGGCTACACCTTC. V gene TRBV24-1 combines with J gene TRBJ1-2, with 9 bases matching TRBD1. Germline CDR1 and CDR2: KGHDR and SFDVKD. The CDR3 has 15 amino acids. V dropped 2 bases and J dropped 3; count of bases not matched to a gene: 3.

The chain employs TRBV5-5 and TRBJ2-5; 7 bases are shared with TRBD2. The V gene end was trimmed by 4 bases and the J gene end by 5 bases; junction bases not matched to a gene: 8. Germline values: CDR1 SGHKS, CDR2 YYEKEE (reference sequence). This CDR3 spans 14 amino acids. Written as DNA, the CDR3 is TGTGCCAGCAGCATGACTAGCCGGTCGGAGACCCAGTACTTC. As protein: CASSMTSRSETQYF.

This clonotype was seen a handful of times. J is TRBJ2-7 and V is TRBV30, with D perhaps matching TRBD1 or TRBD2 (5 bases each). Between the trimmed V and J ends, which lost 5 bases and 4 bases, there was a span of 21 bases. Germline-derived CDR1 and CDR2 are GTSNPN and SVGIG (reference sequence). The CDR3 extends over 15 amino acids. Written as DNA, the CDR3 is TGTGCCTGGGGGACCCAGAGAGGGGTCAAGTACGAGCAGTACTTC. Amino acid sequence: CAWGTQRGVKYEQYF.

This clonotype was seen many times. This sequence joins TRBV7-8 and TRBJ2-5; D is unresolved. CDR3 length: 15 residues. V lost 1 base to trimming and J lost 4 bases, with 13 bases between them. Germline V gene sequence: CDR1 SGHVS, CDR2 FQNEAQ. CDR3 amino acids: CASSLEALPTETQYF. CDR3 in DNA: TGTGCCAGCAGCTTAGAGGCCCTTCCGACAGAGACCCAGTACTTC. The full variable domain, its missing parts supplied by reference TRBV7-8 and TRBJ2-5, is GAGVSQSPRYKVAKRGQDVALRCDPISGHVSLFWYQQALGQGPEFLTYFQNEAQLDKSGLPSDRFFAERPEGSVSTLKIQRTQQEDSAVYLCASSLEALPTETQYFGPGTRLLVL.

This clonotype was detected a few times. The chain uses TRBV5-6 and TRBJ1-2; D perhaps matches TRBD1 (6 bases). Trimming cost V 3 bases and J 2 bases, with 11 bases left between them. Germline loops: CDR1 SGHDT, CDR2 YYEEEE. The CDR3 is 14 amino acids. CDR3 loop: CASSYRTDNYGYTF. CDR3 coding DNA: TGTGCCAGCAGCTACCGGACAGACAACTATGGCTACACCTTC.

The chain carries TRBV28 and TRBJ1-5; 9 positions agree with TRBD1. The CDR3 runs 15 residues. V gave up 3 bases and J gave up 6 bases; unmatched junction bases: 6. Germline V gene data show CDR1 as MDHEN and CDR2 as SYDVKM. The CDR3 region is CASSFVGTGTQPQHF. CDR3 in DNA: TGTGCCAGCAGTTTCGTCGGGACAGGGACTCAGCCCCAGCATTTT.

This clonotype was observed a handful of times. The V and J genes are TRBV7-2 and TRBJ2-7; 8 bases agree with TRBD1. J lost 2 bases, V lost 7 bases, and 4 bases had no gene match. The CDR3 loop spans 13 amino acids. Germline CDR1 is SGHTA and CDR2 is FQGNSA. This chain's CDR3 is CASTDRGPYEQYF. In DNA form, the CDR3 reads TGTGCCAGCACCGACAGGGGCCCCTACGAGCAGTACTTC.

This clonotype has only a few counts. The chain recombines TRBV25-1 with TRBJ2-3, with 12 nucleotides matching TRBD2. This CDR3 is 14 amino acids long. J lost 9 bases, V lost 3 bases, and 4 bases had no gene match. Germline-derived CDR1 and CDR2 are MGHDK and SYGVNS. The DNA for the CDR3 is TGTGCCAGCAGTGACTGGCTAGCGGGAGGGACGCAGTATTTT. It translates to CASSDWLAGGTQYF.

The chain joins TRBV10-3 to TRBJ2-3; TRBD2 aligns across 10 bases. Germline lookup yields CDR1 ENHRY and CDR2 SYGVKD. CDR3 length: 17 amino acids. After removal of 4 bases from V and 3 bases from J, the junction contained 10 bases not matched to a gene. The CDR3 sequence: CAISVPASGGPTDTQYF. The CDR3 DNA sequence: TGTGCCATCAGTGTGCCGGCTAGCGGGGGACCAACAGATACGCAGTATTTT.

The chain joins TRBV28 to TRBJ1-2; a weak D match, TRBD1 (6 bases). The CDR3 spans 16 residues. V was shortened by 5 bases and J by 4 bases, with 20 bases between the two germline ends. Germline V gene data show CDR1 as MDHEN and CDR2 as SYDVKM. The CDR3 DNA follows: TGTGCCAGCAGTGCCCGGTCAGGGGCTCGGGGCTATGGCTACACCTTC. Its translation is CASSARSGARGYGYTF.

This clonotype was seen ten or more times. The CDR3 is CASSPVGVGETQYF. The DNA of the CDR3 is TGTGCCAGCAGCCCCGTGGGGGTGGGAGAGACCCAGTACTTC. This chain joins TRBV11-2 and TRBJ2-5; D tentatively reads TRBD1 or TRBD2 (5 bases each). CDR3 length: 14 residues. The V end lost 5 bases, the J end lost 4 bases, and 14 bases lay between the germline ends. The V gene's germline CDR1 is SGHAT and CDR2 FQNNGV.

This clonotype was counted a few times. The chain links TRBV5-4 to TRBJ2-3; TRBD1 or TRBD2 may be the D gene (5 bases each). The CDR3 is 14 amino acids. V was clipped by 3 bases and J by 5 bases, with 13 bases between them. Germline V CDR1 and CDR2: SGHNT, YYREEE (reference sequence). The CDR3 loop reads CASSSRDQVDTQYF. Here the CDR3 DNA reads TGTGCCAGCAGCTCCCGGGACCAGGTAGATACGCAGTATTTT. The variable domain in full, with the rest retrieved from reference TRBV5-4 and TRBJ2-3, is ETGVTQSPTHLIKTRGQQVTLRCSSQSGHNTVSWYQQALGQGPQFIFQYYREEENGRGNFPPRFSGLQFPNYSSELNVNALELDDSALYLCASSSRDQVDTQYFGPGTRLTVL.

This clonotype appeared a few times. The chain joins TRBV7-9 to TRBJ2-1; 10 bases are a match to TRBD2. CDR3 length equals 16 residues. Germline V gene sequence: CDR1 SEHNR, CDR2 FQNEAQ (reference sequence). The trim removed 2 bases at V and 9 bases at J, leaving 10 bases unmatched. CDR3 DNA sequence: TGTGCCAGCAGCTTACAGCGGGAGGGCCCTCGGGGTGAGCAGTTCTTC. This sequence encodes CASSLQREGPRGEQFF.

Note on this clonotype: This is likely a read error, given that the CDR3 carries no conserved phenylalanine or tryptophan at its end. The V and J genes are TRBV7-4 and TRBJ1-4; D call uncertain. The CDR3 consists of 14 residues. Germline V gene sequence: CDR1 SGHVT, CDR2 SQSDAQ. V was cut by 2 bases and J by 11 bases, with 15 bases left in between. The CDR3 loop reads CASSLRRLKDKLFV. In DNA, the CDR3 is TGTGCCAGCAGCTTACGTCGGCTCAAGGACAAACTGTTTGTT.

The chain joins TRBV11-2 to TRBJ1-2; no clear D. V lost 5 bases, J lost 4 bases, and 17 bases lay in between. CDR1 is SGHAT, CDR2 FQNNGV, per germline. The length of the CDR3 is 15 residues. The CDR3 loop is CASSPPHDTLYGYTF. CDR3 nucleotides: TGTGCCAGCAGCCCCCCACACGACACCCTCTATGGCTACACCTTC.

This clonotype was found a few times. The chain employs TRBV7-8 and TRBJ1-1; D might be TRBD1 (5 bases). Germline CDR1 reads SGHVS; CDR2 reads FQNEAQ. Between the trimmed V and J ends, which lost 5 bases and 8 bases, there was a span of 15 bases. The CDR3 consists of 13 residues. Here the CDR3 reads CASSPYAGTEAFF. CDR3 sequence (DNA): TGTGCCAGCAGCCCTTACGCGGGGACGGAAGCTTTCTTT.

The gene calls are TRBV19 and TRBJ1-2, with D possibly being TRBD1 (6 bases). The germline V gene encodes CDR1 LNHDA and CDR2 SQIVND (reference sequence). Between the trimmed V and J ends, which lost 9 bases and 8 bases, there was a span of 16 bases. The CDR3 is 12 residues long. The CDR3 region has the DNA TGTGCCAGCCGCCAGGGGCCGGGAGGCTACACCTTC. Encoded protein: CASRQGPGGYTF.